This T cell receptor (beta chain) was captured by sequencing in a study of cytomegalovirus exposure and HLA in healthy donors. This clone was seen more than once but under ten times. As yet, its antigen is unknown. An end of the junction differs from the germline gene, which may be a read error. Primers included in the PCR were 60 Vbeta and 13 Jbeta primers. The assay was immunoSEQ multiplex PCR, and TCRdb's table has in-frame clones only and misses some. The sample includes around 190,000 clones, roughly 8.7% of them seen just once. Study-wide results and limits: Common viral pathogens (according to a later analysis) appeared linked to several of the most significant clusters.

Germline V gene data show CDR1 as SQVTM and CDR2 as ANQGSEA. The length of the CDR3 is 14 residues. The chain couples TRBV29-1 to TRBJ2-3, with 13 bases fitting TRBD2. This clonotype originated in a woman aged 25 to 45 in good health and CMV-seropositive. The source material was PBMCs. CDR3 nucleotides: TGCAGCGTTGGAGGGGAACTAGCGGGAGGGCCCGTTAATTTT. This codes for CSVGGELAGGPVNF.